This T cell receptor beta chain was recovered during a study of cytomegalovirus exposure and HLA in healthy donors (dated by TCRdb to about 2017). Describing the broader study: According to a later analysis, one platform produced both the 110 or so validation repertoires and the 700 or so repertoires of the first cohort. The study combined high-throughput TCR immunosequencing, statistical association of individual TCRs with disease status, and machine learning to predict cytomegalovirus infection status. A separate validation cohort of approximately 130 different subjects was used in addition to the 666-subject first cohort. The study aimed to test whether signatures of past pathogen exposure could be identified by cataloging public T cell receptors. Overall results and qualifications from the work: While some public TCRs were present in many individuals, most TCR sequences turned up only very rarely across donors. According to the authors, the approach could potentially be generalized to other disease states and immunological phenotypes. Subsequent analysis determined that TCRs grouped into clusters in the first cohort also showed a tendency toward co-occurrence across the roughly 130 validation repertoires, and about 94% of cluster scores exceeded 0. The validation cohort had no HLA typing available for a later analysis, so co-occurrence within that cohort was assessed over all 120 or so repertoires. In vitro tests confirmed that a few of the cytomegalovirus-associated TCR beta chains recognize cytomegalovirus antigens. The study gave a list of under 200 TCR beta chains associated with cytomegalovirus. In both the original and validation cohorts, the classifier was reported to diagnose cytomegalovirus status with high specificity and sensitivity.

Remarks on this clone: There is no known antigen for this receptor. No base quality values were provided; no much bigger clone lies one nucleotide off.

Library preparation employed the immunoSEQ multiplex PCR assay. As for the authors' bioinformatics: A statistical classification framework was built to diagnose cytomegalovirus status from the catalog of TCR beta chain sequences. This is the immuneACCESS table as TCRdb keeps it, with only in-frame sequences that have V and J called. A part of the clones is gone; compared with another copy, unresolved V genes explain less than half, and the rest is unexplained. D and trimming were read from the DNA, whereas the V and J calls and clone size are those reported in that table. For this sample the table gives some 290,000 clones, of which around 90% were detected only once. In total, the top ten clones hold around 0.88% of the sample. The donors belonged to the validation cohort of about 130 subjects, which was separate from the roughly 670-subject first cohort. CDR1 is given as MNHNY and CDR2 as SVGAGI, both from the germline V gene (reference sequence). V and J are truncated by 2 bases and 5 bases respectively, leaving an intervening sequence of 18 bases. The cysteine opens and the phenylalanine closes a CDR3 of 16 amino acids. Only the CDR3 portion is preserved as DNA: 48 bases, with reading frame beginning at the first base.

This sequence uses TRBV6-6 and TRBJ2-5; TRBD2 is a weak D gene call, 5 bases matching. Source material: PBMCs. The clonotype originates from a man in his thirties or forties in good health and CMV-seronegative. The sequenced DNA is TGTGCCAGCAGTTACGGTGGAGGAGAGGGTTGGGAGACCCAGTACTTC. Its protein reads: CASSYGGGEGWETQYF.